Below are 32 T cell receptor beta chains sequenced from a single sample in a study of technical replicates of blood from a handful of donors. Repertoires were generated with immunoSEQ multiplex PCR, while TCRdb's copy carries only in-frame clones and drops some. This sample has 85,000 to 100,000 clones, with nearly 97% found just once. The sequenced material came from T cells isolated from PBMCs. The source is a human donor in good health.

The V and J genes are TRBV28 and TRBJ2-4, with TRBD1 matching 8 bases. With 3 bases clipped from V and 3 bases from J, the junction kept 4 bases outside the gene matches. The CDR3 runs to 15 residues. CDR1 is MDHEN, CDR2 SYDVKM, per germline. CDR3 in DNA: TGTGCCAGCAGTTTCACGACAGGGGTCAAAAACATTCAGTACTTC. This encodes CASSFTTGVKNIQYF. Using reference TRBV28 and TRBJ2-4 for the parts outside the CDR3, the full variable domain is DVKVTQSSRYLVKRTGEKVFLECVQDMDHENMFWYRQDPGLGLRLIYFSYDVKMKEKGDIPEGYSVSREKKERFSLILESASTNQTSMYLCASSFTTGVKNIQYFGAGTRLSVL.

The rearrangement links TRBV30 to TRBJ1-1, with 8 bases identical to TRBD1. This CDR3 is 12 amino acids long. J lost 10 bases, V lost 8 bases, and 12 bases had no gene match. Germline V gene sequence: CDR1 GTSNPN, CDR2 SVGIG (reference sequence). The CDR3 nucleotides are TGTGCCACCGGGACAGGTTTTATCATAGCTTTCTTT. It yields the protein CATGTGFIIAFF.

The rearrangement links TRBV2 to TRBJ2-7; 11 bases are shared with TRBD1. Germline CDR1 SNHLY, CDR2 FYNNEI. J was trimmed by 6 bases and V by 7 bases; bases with no gene match: 5. The CDR3 runs 13 residues. The CDR3 sequence is CASKGTGGSEQYF. Here the CDR3 DNA reads TGTGCCAGCAAAGGGACAGGGGGATCCGAGCAGTACTTC. Variable domain in full (rest from reference TRBV2 and TRBJ2-7): EPEVTQTPSHQVTQMGQEVILRCVPISNHLYFYWYRQILGQKVEFLVSFYNNEISEKSEIFDDQFSVERPDGSNFTLKIRSTKLEDSAMYFCASKGTGGSEQYFGPGTRLTVT.

The chain couples TRBV7-8 to TRBJ2-1; weak D call: TRBD2 (7 bases). V was trimmed by 1 base and J by 8 bases, leaving 18 bases between them. CDR1 SGHVS and CDR2 FQNEAQ come from the germline V gene. The CDR3 contains 16 residues. The CDR3 coding sequence is TGTGCCAGCAGCTTAGGCGGGTGGGGGGGCAGGTATGAGCAGTTCTTC. It translates to CASSLGGWGGRYEQFF.

The chain links TRBV7-9 to TRBJ2-5; 7 bases map to TRBD1. The germline CDR1 and CDR2 sequences are SEHNR and FQNEAQ (reference sequence). The V gene end was trimmed by 5 bases and the J gene end by 7 bases; junction bases not matched to a gene: 4. The CDR3 is 12 residues long. CDR3 residues: CASSPGQLTQYF. The CDR3 DNA sequence: TGTGCCAGCAGCCCGGGACAGTTGACCCAGTACTTC.

V gene TRBV29-1 combines with J gene TRBJ2-7; TRBD2 aligns across 10 bases. CDR1 and CDR2 (germline): SQVTM, ANQGSEA. Trimming cost V 6 bases and J 3 bases; bases outside gene matches: 5. This CDR3 is built from 13 residues. In nucleotides, the CDR3 is TGCAGCGTCCTACTAGCGGGAAGCTACGAGCAGTACTTC. Its translation: CSVLLAGSYEQYF.

The chain couples TRBV7-9 to TRBJ2-5; 13 bases fit TRBD2. The CDR3 runs 16 residues. The germline CDR1 and CDR2 sequences are SEHNR and FQNEAQ (reference sequence). V lost 5 bases and J lost 5; bases outside the gene matches: 8. CDR3 sequence (DNA): TGTGCCAGCAGCCTCGGACTAGCGGGAGAGACGGAGACCCAGTACTTC. Its translation is CASSLGLAGETETQYF.

This chain joins TRBV7-9 and TRBJ2-7; 9 bases map to TRBD2. Germline V lookup: CDR1 SEHNR, CDR2 FQNEAQ (reference sequence). J gave up 12 bases and V 1 base, and 10 bases lay outside the gene matches. This CDR3 comprises 14 residues. The DNA of the CDR3 is TGTGCCAGCAGCTTAGAAGCGGGAGGACTCTCTCCGTACTTC. It translates to CASSLEAGGLSPYF. Drawing the rest from reference TRBV7-9 and TRBJ2-7, the complete variable domain is DTGVSQNPRHKITKRGQNVTFRCDPISEHNRLYWYRQTLGQGPEFLTYFQNEAQLEKSRLLSDRFSAERPKGSFSTLEIQRTEQGDSAMYLCASSLEAGGLSPYFGPGTRLTVT.

This sequence joins TRBV2 and TRBJ2-3; no firm D call. CDR1 SNHLY and CDR2 FYNNEI come from the germline V gene. Deletions cut 6 bases from V and 2 bases from J, with 12 bases between. The CDR3 is 14 amino acids. In DNA form, the CDR3 reads TGTGCCAGCAGGGAAAAGAGAGTCACAGATACGCAGTATTTT. Protein sequence: CASREKRVTDTQYF.

This chain joins TRBV27 and TRBJ2-4, with a possible D match to TRBD1 (5 bases). The CDR3 spans 15 residues. Trimming stripped 5 bases from V and 0 bases from J, with 11 bases between. The germline V gene encodes CDR1 MNHEY and CDR2 SMNVEV (reference sequence). For the CDR3, the DNA is TGTGCCAGCAGTCCCTTAGGGGAAGCCAAAAACATTCAGTACTTC. Translation gives CASSPLGEAKNIQYF.

The rearrangement uses TRBV2 and TRBJ2-5; TRBD2 is a possible D gene (6 bases). V shed 6 bases and J shed 4 bases, with 6 bases lying between them. Per the germline V gene, CDR1 is SNHLY and CDR2 is FYNNEI. CDR3 length equals 11 residues. The CDR3 DNA reads as TGTGCCAGCAGCGGGGGAGAGACCCAGTACTTC. It translates to CASSGGETQYF. Variable domain in full (rest from reference TRBV2 and TRBJ2-5): EPEVTQTPSHQVTQMGQEVILRCVPISNHLYFYWYRQILGQKVEFLVSFYNNEISEKSEIFDDQFSVERPDGSNFTLKIRSTKLEDSAMYFCASSGGETQYFGPGTRLLVL.

This chain connects TRBV6-1 to TRBJ2-3, with 9 bases that match TRBD2. This CDR3 is built from 17 residues. In germline, CDR1 is MNHNS, CDR2 SASEGT. V dropped 4 bases and J dropped 1; count of bases not matched to a gene: 9. Here the CDR3 DNA reads TGTGCCAGCAGTGTAAAACGGCTAGCGGGACGCACAGATACGCAGTATTTT. It is translated as CASSVKRLAGRTDTQYF.

The chain's CDR3 is CASSLAGSNQPQHF. The CDR3 coding sequence is TGTGCCAGCAGTCTGGCGGGTAGCAATCAGCCCCAGCATTTT. J is TRBJ1-5 and V is TRBV6-1; unclear D gene. The CDR3 runs 14 residues. Looked up from germline, CDR1 is MNHNS and CDR2 is SASEGT. V dropped 5 bases and J dropped 0 bases, with 8 bases sitting between them.

The J gene is TRBJ2-6, the V gene TRBV29-1; TRBD1 is a possible D gene (6 bases). From germline, CDR1 is SQVTM and CDR2 ANQGSEA. Trimming shortened V by 5 bases and J by 4 bases, and 15 bases separated the two germline ends. The CDR3 runs to 15 residues. The CDR3 reads CSVQLGASGANVLTF. CDR3 nucleotide sequence: TGCAGCGTTCAGTTGGGGGCAAGCGGGGCCAACGTCCTGACTTTC. The full variable domain, its missing parts supplied by reference TRBV29-1 and TRBJ2-6, is SAVISQKPSRDICQRGTSLTIQCQVDSQVTMMFWYRQQPGQSLTLIATANQGSEATYESGFVIDKFPISRPNLTFSTLTVSNMSPEDSSIYLCSVQLGASGANVLTFGAGSRLTVL.

The V gene is TRBV2, the J gene TRBJ1-1; D ambiguous. CDR3 length equals 13 residues. The germline V and J ends were trimmed by 4 bases and 6 bases, with 12 bases remaining between them. CDR1 SNHLY and CDR2 FYNNEI come from the germline V gene. CDR3 loop: CASSGRHVPEAFF. Written as DNA, the CDR3 is TGTGCCAGCAGTGGGCGACATGTTCCTGAAGCTTTCTTT.

The chain has TRBV7-8 and TRBJ2-7; TRBD1 might be the D (6 bases). From germline, CDR1 is SGHVS and CDR2 FQNEAQ. The germline V and J ends were trimmed by 1 base and 6 bases, with 10 bases remaining between them. The CDR3 is 13 amino acids. The CDR3 here is CASSLVRGGEQYF. CDR3 DNA sequence: TGTGCCAGCAGCTTAGTCAGGGGCGGCGAGCAGTACTTC.

The rearrangement uses TRBV11-3 and TRBJ2-7; weak D call: TRBD1 (5 bases). The CDR3 sequence is 13 residues long. From germline, CDR1 is SGHNT and CDR2 YENEEA. Trimming took off 1 base at V and 2 bases at J, with 6 bases between the two ends. The CDR3 spells CASSLAQAYEQYF. The DNA of the CDR3 is TGTGCCAGCAGCTTAGCACAGGCCTACGAGCAGTACTTC. Full variable domain (missing parts from reference TRBV11-3 and TRBJ2-7): EAGVVQSPRYKIIEKKQPVAFWCNPISGHNTLYWYLQNLGQGPELLIRYENEEAVDDSQLPKDRFSAERLKGVDSTLKIQPAELGDSAVYLCASSLAQAYEQYFGPGTRLTVT.

This clone has a single count. The gene calls are TRBV28 and TRBJ2-2; no firm D call. The CDR3 runs to 17 residues. The germline V and J ends were trimmed by 5 bases and 7 bases, with 23 bases remaining between them. CDR1 MDHEN and CDR2 SYDVKM come from the germline V gene. The CDR3 reads CASSLPPPRKQSGELFF. CDR3 DNA sequence: TGTGCCAGCAGTCTGCCCCCCCCCAGGAAACAGAGCGGGGAGCTGTTTTTT.

The rearrangement uses TRBV5-1 and TRBJ2-7, with 7 nucleotides matching TRBD1. The ends lost 4 bases at V and 4 bases at J; junction bases unmatched: 11. The CDR3 covers 15 residues. CDR1 and CDR2 (germline): SGHRS, YFSETQ. In DNA form, the CDR3 reads TGCGCCAGCAGCCCGTCGACAGGGTGGTCGTACGAGCAGTACTTC. It is translated as CASSPSTGWSYEQYF.

The CDR3 sequence: CASSLRGLHGYTF. The DNA for the CDR3 is TGTGCCAGCAGCTTACGAGGGTTGCATGGCTACACCTTC. The rearrangement uses TRBV7-2 and TRBJ1-2; no firm D call. V shed 2 bases and J shed 6 bases, with 10 bases lying between them. CDR1 SGHTA and CDR2 FQGNSA come from the germline V gene. The CDR3 consists of 13 residues.

V and J are TRBV4-1 and TRBJ1-2; D unclear. Germline V lookup: CDR1 MGHRA, CDR2 YSYEKL. The CDR3 consists of 13 residues. Trimming left V 1 base short and J 4 bases short, with 7 bases between. The CDR3 DNA sequence: TGCGCCAGCAGCCAAGCTCTATTCTATGGCTACACCTTC. It translates to CASSQALFYGYTF.

The chain carries TRBV30 and TRBJ1-4; a weak D match, TRBD1 (5 bases). Germline-derived CDR1 and CDR2 are GTSNPN and SVGIG (reference sequence). The CDR3 sequence is 16 residues long. The germline V and J ends were trimmed by 3 bases and 3 bases, with 17 bases remaining between them. CDR3 DNA: TGTGCCTGGAGCCCCCCTGGGGCTCGGGCTAATGAAAAACTGTTTTTT. Translated: CAWSPPGARANEKLFF. The full variable domain, rest sourced from reference TRBV30 and TRBJ1-4, is SQTIHQWPATLVQPVGSPLSLECTVEGTSNPNLYWYRQAAGRGLQLLFYSVGIGQISSEVPQNLSASRPQDRQFILSSKKLLLSDSGFYLCAWSPPGARANEKLFFGSGTQLSVL.

The count of this clone is one. The chain joins TRBV19 to TRBJ2-2; the D gene is possibly TRBD2 (5 bases). V lost 4 bases and J lost 0, with 9 bases in between. Germline V gives CDR1 LNHDA, CDR2 SQIVND (reference sequence). This CDR3 spans 15 amino acids. The CDR3 nucleotides read TGTGCCAGTAGTACGGAGGCCGCGAACACCGGGGAGCTGTTTTTT. As protein: CASSTEAANTGELFF.

This clone was counted a single time. The chain joins TRBV6-5 to TRBJ2-5, with 9 bases fitting TRBD1. J was trimmed by 1 base and V by 7 bases; bases with no gene match: 4. Germline V gives CDR1 MNHEY, CDR2 SVGAGI. There are 14 residues in the CDR3. CDR3 sequence reads: CASNPGQGQETQYF. DNA of the CDR3: TGTGCCAGCAATCCGGGACAGGGCCAAGAGACCCAGTACTTC.

J is TRBJ1-5 and V is TRBV28, with 7 bases that match TRBD1. V was pared by 6 bases and J by 5 bases, with 10 bases of the junction left unmatched. The CDR3 extends over 15 amino acids. Germline assignment: CDR1 MDHEN and CDR2 SYDVKM. Here the CDR3 DNA reads TGTGCCAGCAGGAACGGGACAGCGATTTATCAGCCCCAGCATTTT. Amino acids: CASRNGTAIYQPQHF.

The gene calls are TRBV27 and TRBJ2-7; TRBD1 agrees at 10 bases. After removal of 6 bases from V and 3 bases from J, the junction contained 5 bases not matched to a gene. CDR1 MNHEY and CDR2 SMNVEV come from the germline V gene (reference sequence). This CDR3 contains 14 residues. CDR3 nucleotides: TGTGCCAGCAGACTGACAGGGGGCCTCTACGAGCAGTACTTC. As protein: CASRLTGGLYEQYF.

The V and J genes are TRBV6-4 and TRBJ1-4, with 9 bases lining up with TRBD1. Germline CDR1 reads MRHNA; CDR2 reads SNTAGT. V lost 4 bases to trimming and J lost 0 bases; unmatched junction nucleotides: 9. The CDR3 is 18 residues long. CDR3 bases: TGTGCCAGCAGTGCCTACTCCCGGACAGGGGCAACTAATGAAAAACTGTTTTTT. Translation gives CASSAYSRTGATNEKLFF.

The chain couples TRBV4-2 to TRBJ2-7; 12 bases align to TRBD2. Looked up from germline, CDR1 is LGHNA and CDR2 is YNFKEQ. The trim removed 1 base at V and 2 bases at J, leaving 3 bases unmatched. This CDR3 has 16 residues. Here the CDR3 DNA reads TGTGCCAGCAGCCAAGGACTAGCGGGGGCTCCCTACGAGCAGTACTTC. Translation gives CASSQGLAGAPYEQYF.

The CDR3 is CASSVQGANTGELFF. The CDR3 coding sequence is TGTGCCAGCAGCGTTCAGGGGGCTAACACCGGGGAGCTGTTTTTT. V is TRBV9 and J is TRBJ2-2; 8 bases align to TRBD1. The CDR3 is 15 residues long. V lost 2 bases to trimming and J lost 2 bases; unmatched junction nucleotides: 2. The germline V gene has CDR1 SGDLS and CDR2 YYNGEE.

This chain connects TRBV27 to TRBJ2-5; TRBD2 matches at 13 bases. CDR3 length equals 17 residues. Germline V gene sequence: CDR1 MNHEY, CDR2 SMNVEV (reference sequence). V dropped 5 bases and J dropped 5; count of bases not matched to a gene: 11. For the CDR3, the DNA is TGTGCCAGCAGTGCCTGGACTAGCGGGGGCCCAGGGGAGACCCAGTACTTC. Encoded protein: CASSAWTSGGPGETQYF.

The chain joins TRBV7-2 to TRBJ1-2; maybe TRBD1 (5 bases). This CDR3 region has 16 residues. From germline, CDR1 is SGHTA and CDR2 FQGNSA. Trimming cost V 1 base and J 4 bases, with 16 bases left between them. CDR3 nucleotide sequence: TGTGCCAGCAGCTTAGGGCGACGGGGGTTTCTCTATGGCTACACCTTC. This translates into CASSLGRRGFLYGYTF.

This chain connects TRBV5-6 to TRBJ2-5, with D perhaps matching TRBD2 (6 bases). The ends were cut back, 0 bases at V and 4 bases at J, with 22 bases in the middle. The CDR3 is 18 amino acids. CDR1 is SGHDT, CDR2 YYEEEE, per germline. The CDR3 spells CASSLGVGRGFLRETQYF. The CDR3 nucleotides are TGTGCCAGCAGCTTGGGAGTTGGGCGGGGCTTCCTTCGAGAGACCCAGTACTTC.